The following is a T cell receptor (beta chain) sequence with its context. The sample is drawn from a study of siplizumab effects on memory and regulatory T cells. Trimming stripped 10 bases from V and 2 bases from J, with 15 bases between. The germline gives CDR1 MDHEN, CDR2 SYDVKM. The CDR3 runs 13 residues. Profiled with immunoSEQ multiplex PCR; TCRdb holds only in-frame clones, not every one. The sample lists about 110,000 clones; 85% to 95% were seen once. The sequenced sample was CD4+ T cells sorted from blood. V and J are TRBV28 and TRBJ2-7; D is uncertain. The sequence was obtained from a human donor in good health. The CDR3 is CATDGESTYEQYF. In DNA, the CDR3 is TGTGCCACCGACGGAGAATCTACCTACGAGCAGTACTTC. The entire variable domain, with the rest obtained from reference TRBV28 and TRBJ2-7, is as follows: DVKVTQSSRYLVKRTGEKVFLECVQDMDHENMFWYRQDPGLGLRLIYFSYDVKMKEKGDIPEGYSVSREKKERFSLILESASTNQTSMYLCATDGESTYEQYFGPGTRLTVT.